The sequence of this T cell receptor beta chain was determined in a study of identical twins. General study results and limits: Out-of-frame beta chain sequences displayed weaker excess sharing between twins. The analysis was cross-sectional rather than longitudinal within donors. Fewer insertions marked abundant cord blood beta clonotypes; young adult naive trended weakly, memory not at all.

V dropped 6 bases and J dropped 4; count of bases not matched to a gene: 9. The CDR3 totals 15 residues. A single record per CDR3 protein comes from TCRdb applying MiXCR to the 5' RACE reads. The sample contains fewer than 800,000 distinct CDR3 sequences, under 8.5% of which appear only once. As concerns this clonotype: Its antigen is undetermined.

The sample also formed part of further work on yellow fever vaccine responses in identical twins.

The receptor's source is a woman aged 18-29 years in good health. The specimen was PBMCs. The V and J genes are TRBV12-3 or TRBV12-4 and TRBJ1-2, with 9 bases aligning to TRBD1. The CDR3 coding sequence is TGTGCCAGCAGGAAAGGGGGACAGGGTTCCTATGGCTACACCTTC. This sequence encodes CASRKGGQGSYGYTF.